This T cell receptor beta chain was recorded in a study of T-cell memory formation after mild COVID-19. About the study: Each donor largely had its own TCR clusters.

V was shortened by 1 base and J by 5 bases, with 9 bases between the two germline ends. The CDR3 consists of 13 residues. The germline V gene has CDR1 SGHTA and CDR2 FQGNSA. UMIs and sample barcodes were carried by the TCR alpha and TCR beta cDNA libraries that 5'RACE produced using constant-segment primers. In TCRdb, the 5' RACE reads were re-called with MiXCR into one record per CDR3 protein. The sample carries more than 300,000 distinct CDR3 sequences, roughly an eighth recorded once. General observations from the study: CD4+ clones that contracted lay mainly in CM and EM; CD8+ ones lay in EMRA. Cross-reactive memory appears to have joined, as suggested by some responding clones showing up in pre-infection memory.

About this clonotype: Its target is unknown.

This chain links TRBV7-2 with TRBJ2-7; D ambiguous. Sample: PBMCs or a T cell subset sorted from them (not recorded which). The TCR sequence derives from a man in his late teens or twenties who had mild COVID-19 (a few samples of this study predate the infection). Cell type and time point are not known. The CDR3: CASSLGPTNEQYV. The CDR3, as DNA: TGTGCCAGCAGCTTAGGACCAACGAACGAGCAGTACGTC.